Sequencing of this TCR beta chain was carried out in a study of T cell clonality in common variable immunodeficiency. Using immunoSEQ multiplex PCR, the repertoire was profiled, and TCRdb retains in-frame clones only, with some absent. The sample has fewer than 40,000 clones, none seen only once. This clone was found many times. The read terminates 3 residues ahead of where the CDR3 ends, so the germline J gene completes it. Germline CDR1 is SGHRS and CDR2 is YFSETQ. CDR3 size: 17 residues. Germline trimming cut 1 base from V and 2 bases from J; bases unmatched to any gene: 9. This sequence originates from a person aged 18 to 69 in good health. V usage is TRBV5-1 and J usage is TRBJ2-1, with 7 positions matching TRBD2. Material for sequencing was peripheral blood mononuclear cells. CDR3 DNA, as far as it was read: TGCGCCAGCAGCTTGTCGACGGCGGGAGAGACCTACAATGAG. As protein: CASSLSTAGETYNE. The complete CDR3 sequence is CASSLSTAGETYNEQFF. The whole variable domain, filled in from reference TRBV5-1 and TRBJ2-1, reads KAGVTQTPRYLIKTRGQQVTLSCSPISGHRSVSWYQQTPGQGLQFLFEYFSETQRNKGNFPGRFSGRQFSNSRSEMNVSTLELGDSALYLCASSLSTAGETYNEQFFGPGTRLTVL.